This TCR beta chain stems from a study of cytomegalovirus exposure and HLA in healthy donors (dated 2017 in TCRdb). Background for the entire study: An earlier analysis of about 530 of the donors reported 276 Gb of sequence data and around 110 million unique TCR beta sequences obtained from some 170 million T cells. An early release that covered about 600 HLA-typed donors contained approximately 300 gigabases of sequencing data and 75 million to 100 million unique TCR sequences. The genetic ancestry cluster associated with self-reported Caucasian donors included roughly four fifths of the 300 to 450 genotyped donors. The aim of the study was to test whether cataloging public T cell receptors could identify signatures of past pathogen exposure. The T cell repertoires of under 700 subjects were profiled by immunosequencing and related to cytomegalovirus serostatus. In addition to the first cohort of 666 subjects, a separate validation cohort of 130 or so different subjects was used. To predict cytomegalovirus infection status, the study combined high-throughput TCR immunosequencing, statistical association of individual TCRs with disease status, and machine learning. A later analysis re-examined previously published TCR beta repertoires from more than 650 donors and added high-resolution HLA genotyping to investigate patterns of TCR occurrence. In the later analysis, no new phenotypic data were used to find candidate immune exposures; instead, reliance was placed on TCR beta sequences and their occurrence across donors. To decide whether each TCR beta V gene segment behaved as functional or pseudogenic, an earlier analysis of some 540 of the donors relied on high-throughput TCR beta sequencing. Donor age, sex, ethnicity and CMV serostatus were collected together with the repertoire data. A later genetic analysis took genome-wide SNP genotypes for about three fifths of the roughly 700 donors and used that subset as a discovery cohort. Every repertoire in the discovery cohort had been generated on one and the same sequencing platform. HLA typing covered class I and class II loci at four-digit resolution. The number of typed donors differed by locus: roughly 620-640 for A, B, C, DRB1 and DQB1; approximately 540 for DQA1; over 600 for DPA1; and 400 to 480 for DPB1. Roughly five DR-DQ haplotypes were handled as single units for association and clustering, since linkage in the cohort was strong. On average, roughly 250,000 unique TCR beta nucleotide sequences were sequenced per donor among 350 to 400 genotyped donors of the cohort, with 15% to 20% of those sequences being non-productive. The study at large found these results: Assigning TCR associations to individual alleles was difficult when HLA alleles, especially DR and DQ, strongly co-occurred. In vitro tests confirmed that a few of the cytomegalovirus-associated TCR beta chains recognize cytomegalovirus antigens. The sequencing pipeline was judged likely to have produced a cluster of highly shared sequence variants as a technical artifact. In a later analysis, HLA-associated TCR beta chains showed more clonal expansion and lower generation probabilities than non-associated chains that were equally common. Most TCR sequences were observed very rarely across donors, whereas some public TCRs were present in many individuals. A later analysis found that TCR association rates varied across HLA loci, with DRB1 alleles showing the most associated TCRs and HLA-C alleles the fewest. In an earlier analysis of fewer than 750 of the donors, most TCR beta V segments were observed in productive rearrangements about 87% or about 30% of the time, broadly matching IMGT annotations. A later genetic analysis reported fewer N-insertions in productive TCRs among donors in an Asian-associated ancestry cluster than the 666-donor mean. An association between a missense DCLRE1C variant and V-gene and J-gene trimming of TCR beta chains was found in a later genetic analysis and replicated in an independent cohort. According to the authors, the approach could potentially be generalized to other disease states and immunological phenotypes. A further reported finding was that TCR beta sequences accurately predicted the HLA-A and HLA-B alleles for most subjects in the first cohort. The only immune exposure information available for the cohort was CMV serostatus. A total of 150 or so TCR beta chains were listed by the study as associated with cytomegalovirus. In this cohort, only TCR beta chains were sequenced, and detectable features were limited by the absence of alpha or paired-chain data. A later analysis found that most CMV-associated TCR beta chains appeared HLA-restricted, with HLA associations seemingly driven largely by CMV exposure. Correlated functional status among segregating V segments might be attributable to linkage disequilibrium, but an unknown experimental factor could not be ruled out. Because counts were too low, seventeen rarely observed V segments, including chromosome 9 orphons, were excluded from the earlier analysis of some 540 of the donors. Because some donors lacked HLA typing at each locus, the association tests relied only on the typed subset. The presence/absence analyses assumed that sequencing depth was roughly uniform across donors, and that assumption may not be true. The classifier was reported to diagnose cytomegalovirus status with high specificity and sensitivity in both the original and validation cohorts. In a later analysis, several top co-occurrence clusters were reported to appear linked to parvovirus B19, influenza, CMV and Epstein-Barr virus. Specific HLA alleles were associated with 16,951 TCR beta sequences at a false discovery rate of 0.05 in a later analysis.

Library construction relied on the immunoSEQ multiplex PCR assay. The multiplex PCR relied on a mix of 60 forward primers for TCR Vbeta segments and 13 reverse primers for TCR Jbeta segments. The CDR3 region of rearranged TCR beta genes was amplified from genomic DNA with a multiplex PCR assay. The amplified TCR beta libraries were sequenced on the Illumina HiSeq System as 87-base-pair reads. In the original analysis: A later analysis tallied around 87 million unique TCR beta chains across the approximately 670 repertoires, and approximately 12 million of those chains were shared by two or more donors. Raw reads were error-corrected and collapsed into unique sequences with a nearest-neighbor algorithm that merged closely related sequences to remove PCR and sequencing errors. To assign V, D and J gene segments, CDR3 sequences were aligned to IMGT reference sequences. For a sequence to be retained, a match of at least six nucleotides to both a V gene segment and a J gene segment was required. Rearrangements were called productive when the CDR3 lacked stop codons and stayed in frame with V and J; all others were non-productive. CDR3 was defined by IMGT convention, running from the second conserved V-encoded cysteine to the conserved J-encoded phenylalanine. The earlier analysis of 587 of the donors excluded any sequence lacking an unambiguous match to a single V gene segment. An earlier analysis of several hundred of the donors called V segments functional above 56.7% productive rearrangements and segregating when the between-donor standard deviation exceeded 5%. A statistical classification framework was developed to diagnose cytomegalovirus status using the catalog of TCR beta chain sequences. In a later analysis, V and J genes were assigned by comparing TCR nucleotide sequences against IMGT/GENE-DB human TR gene sequences. A later analysis assigned CDR3 sequences and most-parsimonious VDJ recombination scenarios with the TCRdist pipeline. A later analysis defined each TCR beta chain by its CDR3 amino acid sequence plus V-gene family, and excluded reads lacking a unique V-gene family. In a later analysis, some 600 highly shared, low-generation-probability nucleotide sequences were removed to address suspected cross-contamination and a sequencing artifact. For each public chain, a later analysis derived a clonal expansion index from normalized ranks of inferred template counts within each repertoire. A later analysis computed generation probabilities with a VDJ recombination model fitted to out-of-frame rearrangements, and checked the results against IGoR. In a later analysis, TCR-TCR, TCR-HLA and TCR-CMV co-occurrence was scored with hypergeometric tests, and a repertoire-size bias correction was applied to TCR pairs. A later analysis estimated false discovery rates by permuting HLA or CMV assignments 20 times. In a later analysis, co-occurring TCRs were grouped using DBSCAN, and TCRdist sequence similarity was added for clustering within HLA-allele-positive subsets. Repertoires with fewer than 30,000 or more than 120,000 public chains, plus five repertoires with anomalous nucleotide sharing, were excluded from co-occurrence clustering. TCRdb's version of the immuneACCESS table is confined to in-frame rearrangements and falls short of the full clone set. An unresolved V gene accounts for under half of the shortfall where checked; the remainder is of unknown origin. D and trimming were read from the DNA, whereas the V and J calls and clone size are those reported in that table. In all, the sample holds about 140,000 clones, and 60% to 85% of those were seen once. 2.5% to 3.5% of the sample rests with the top ten.

For this clone: Its antigen has not been determined. Base qualities are not provided; no much larger clone lies one nucleotide away.

The cohort consisted of some 730 healthy bone marrow donors. Cohort members were all nominally healthy when sampled, although unrecorded immune exposures were likely present. The donor tested CMV seronegative and was one of the 352 seronegative cohort members. A peripheral blood sample was collected from each donor, and TCR beta sequencing was performed on peripheral blood mononuclear cells. The Qiagen DNeasy Blood Extraction Kit was used to extract genomic DNA from the blood cell samples. Sequencing was performed on PBMCs. The source of this sequence is a male donor in good health and CMV-seronegative.

The CDR3 here reads CASSLTSGGAGEQFF. The DNA sequence is TGTGCCAGCAGCCTTACTAGCGGGGGGGCAGGGGAGCAGTTCTTC. The chain was built from TRBV7-2 and TRBJ2-1, with 13 bases aligning to TRBD2. CDR1 SGHTA and CDR2 FQGNSA were looked up in the germline V gene. Trimming takes 5 bases off V and 10 bases off J; junction bases not matched to a gene: 8. Spanning cysteine to phenylalanine, the CDR3 consists of 15 amino acids. Only CDR3 DNA is held: 45 bases, read in frame from base 1.